This entry describes one T cell receptor (beta chain). A single count supports this clone. What this receptor recognizes is not known. The sample holds no much larger clone one base away, and base qualities are not on file. Measured from the cysteine to the phenylalanine, the CDR3 is 12 residues long. Kept here is only the CDR3 DNA, which spans 36 bases and is read in frame from base 1. Trimming removed 6 bases from V and 5 bases from J, leaving 12 bases between the germline ends. Genomic DNA was isolated from the sorted cells so that the TCRbeta CDR3 region could be sequenced. The immunoSEQ Assay was used for sequencing of TCRbeta CDR3 regions. TCRdb provides this immuneACCESS table in a form limited to in-frame rearrangements. Some clones are lacking; in checked studies, under half of them reflect an unresolved V gene, and why the rest are absent is not known. This sample lists 55,000 to 70,000 clones; about 83% were detected once. The top ten clones comprise about 4.8% of the sample.

These data originate in a study of OX40 agonist ivuxolimab in advanced cancers. Turning to the overall study: The costimulatory receptor OX40 (CD134) was targeted by ivuxolimab, a fully human IgG2 agonistic monoclonal antibody. The purpose of peripheral TCRbeta sequencing was to test whether ivuxolimab changed TCR sequence diversity and led to clonal T-cell expansion. Intravenous ivuxolimab was administered to patients every 2 weeks at six dose levels: 0.01, 0.1, 0.3, 1.5, 3 and 10 mg/kg. In the dose-escalation cohort, 70% to 85% of patients were male, and the mean age was roughly 60 years with a range of roughly 23 to 79. Patients were allowed to have had prior anti-PD-1, anti-PD-L1 or anti-CTLA-4 therapy, and approximately 43% of the dose-escalation patients had previously received checkpoint inhibitors. Partial responses occurred in three dose-escalation patients: two with cutaneous melanoma and one with hepatocellular carcinoma. Of the 50 or so patients in dose escalation, about 20 had hepatocellular carcinoma, around 15 had melanoma, 9 had renal cell carcinoma and 9 had head and neck cancer. The paper reports the monotherapy dose-escalation portion (N = 52 patients) of the phase I ivuxolimab trial. The investigation overall reported the following: Low levels of normalized T-cell clonal expansion were also seen in some nonresponding patients. At doses of 0.1 to 3.0 mg/kg, clonal expansion of both CD4+ and CD8+ T cells in blood was seen between baseline and week 6. Which antigens the clonally expanded peripheral T cells were specific for was not determined. In partial responders in the 0.1-3.0 mg/kg groups, normalized peripheral clonal expansion was found to be among the lowest, especially among CD8+ T cells. After ivuxolimab, expanded clones were on average more numerous among CD8+ T cells than among CD4+ T cells.

The trial excluded patients who had a history of autoimmune disease or were on systemic immunosuppression. In every dose cohort, peripheral blood was drawn for TCR sequencing at baseline, cycle 4 day 1, and cycle 7 day 1. The samples were drawn from a first-in-human, open-label, multicenter phase I dose-escalation trial of ivuxolimab. Adults with locally advanced or metastatic melanoma, renal cell carcinoma, hepatocellular carcinoma or head and neck squamous cell carcinoma were enrolled in the trial. Before TCR sequencing, CD4+ and CD8+ T cells were separately sorted from peripheral blood. The sequence links TRBV5-3 to TRBJ2-7, with TRBD1 perhaps the D gene, on 6 matching bases. TRBV5-3 is treated as an ORF (open reading frame) with a function not yet certain. The TCR originated in an adult with an advanced solid tumor such as melanoma, head and neck, liver or kidney cancer. The starting material was CD4+ or CD8+ T cells sorted from blood, obtained in a trial of the OX40 agonist ivuxolimab. The nucleotide sequence is TGTGCCAGAAAAACAGGGATGCACGAGCAGTACTTC. Its coded protein is CARKTGMHEQYF.